The 6 T cell receptor beta chains below come from one sample, sequenced in a study of T cell responses to AZD1222 COVID-19 vaccine. The table came from immunoSEQ multiplex PCR; TCRdb's copy has only in-frame clones and leaves some out. Found here are over 95,000 clones, just over 90% of them singletons; the top ten hold around 8.6%. The sequencing used peripheral blood, collected 28 days after the second AZD1222 dose. The receptor source for this set is an adult who received the AZD1222 COVID-19 vaccine.

The chain couples TRBV29-1 to TRBJ2-1; D may match TRBD1 or TRBD2 (6 bases each). The length of the CDR3 is 14 residues. Germline assignment: CDR1 SQVTM and CDR2 ANQGSEA. V lost 8 bases to trimming and J lost 6 bases, with 20 bases between them. The CDR3 sequence is CSSKGGYGSNEQFF. As DNA, the CDR3 is TGCAGCTCCAAGGGGGGATACGGGAGCAATGAGCAGTTCTTC.

V gene TRBV7-8 combines with J gene TRBJ1-5; 9 bases match TRBD1. Germline CDR1 is SGHVS and CDR2 is FQNEAQ. There are 16 residues in the CDR3. V lost 5 bases to trimming and J lost 5 bases; unmatched junction nucleotides: 10. CDR3 residues: CASSTRGQGPHQPQHF. CDR3 coding DNA: TGTGCCAGCAGCACCCGGGGACAGGGTCCCCATCAGCCCCAGCATTTT. The full variable domain, in which reference TRBV7-8 and TRBJ1-5 provide the parts outside the CDR3, is GAGVSQSPRYKVAKRGQDVALRCDPISGHVSLFWYQQALGQGPEFLTYFQNEAQLDKSGLPSDRFFAERPEGSVSTLKIQRTQQEDSAVYLCASSTRGQGPHQPQHFGDGTRLSIL.

V gene TRBV4-2 combines with J gene TRBJ2-7; 10 bases fit TRBD2. The CDR3 has 15 residues. The junction had 6 bases not matched to a gene; V was cut back by 6 bases and J by 1 base. CDR1 is LGHNA, CDR2 YNFKEQ, per germline. The DNA of the CDR3 is TGTGCCAGCAGTTCTAGCGGGAGCGATTCCTACGAGCAGTACTTC. Translation: CASSSSGSDSYEQYF.

This chain connects TRBV6-5 to TRBJ2-1; 10 positions agree with TRBD2. CDR1 and CDR2 from the germline V gene are MNHEY and SVGAGI. The CDR3 loop spans 15 amino acids. V gave up 6 bases and J gave up 4 bases; unmatched junction bases: 6. The DNA of the CDR3 is TGTGCCAGCAGCTTGACTAGCGGGTATTACAATGAGCAGTTCTTC. It encodes CASSLTSGYYNEQFF.

This sequence joins TRBV28 and TRBJ2-5; D is possibly TRBD2 (6 bases). Germline CDR1 MDHEN, CDR2 SYDVKM. The CDR3 has 18 residues. Deletions cut 5 bases from V and 0 bases from J, with 22 bases between. In DNA form, the CDR3 reads TGTGCCAGCAGTCTCCCCGGAGGGCAGGGACGGTACCAAGAGACCCAGTACTTC. Protein product: CASSLPGGQGRYQETQYF.

The genes are TRBV11-2 and TRBJ1-1; D gene uncertain. Germline loops: CDR1 SGHAT, CDR2 FQNNGV. The CDR3 has 13 amino acids. V was cut by 5 bases and J by 0 bases, with 7 bases left in between. CDR3 DNA: TGTGCCAGCAGCCCGCAATTGAACACTGAAGCTTTCTTT. As protein: CASSPQLNTEAFF.